This T cell receptor (beta chain) was captured by sequencing in a study of molecular identifiers for immune sequencing clone quantification. About the research overall: Four portions were sequenced after RNA from around 20,000 or 99,000 naive CD8 cells was split five ways in replicates.

This clonotype was seen many times. This CDR3 has 15 amino acids. The germline V gene has CDR1 GTSNPN and CDR2 SVGIG (reference sequence). V trimming: 2 bases; J trimming: 5 bases; junction bases outside the gene matches: 9. TCRdb analysed the PCR reads with MiXCR anew, one entry per CDR3 protein. The sample shows about 320,000 distinct CDR3 sequences, roughly 24% of them seen only once. The sequence was obtained from a human donor in good health. Some libraries in this study had Jurkat cell RNA spiked in. The sample comprised naive CD8+ T cells from blood, with Jurkat cell RNA spiked in. Indicated subset: FACS-sorted CD8+CD4-CCR7+CD45RA+ naive T cells. The V call is TRBV30, the J call TRBJ1-5; 7 bases are shared with TRBD1. The CDR3 sequence: CAWSWGQGGDQPQHF. The CDR3 DNA is TGTGCCTGGAGTTGGGGCCAGGGGGGTGATCAGCCCCAGCATTTT.